This T cell receptor (beta chain) came from a study of blood T cell repertoires in COVID-19. As for the study in general: PBMCs, B-cell-depleted T cells, or T cells were the source of the cDNA or gDNA that made up the material.

Adults between roughly 18 and 95 years of age took part from fewer than 30 US areas. Up to 2 weeks before entering the study, exposed participants had met a COVID-19 case. Profiled with immunoSEQ multiplex PCR; TCRdb holds only in-frame clones, not every one. The sample records over 350,000 clones, roughly 92% being singletons. Per germline, CDR1 SGHTA and CDR2 FQGNSA. CDR3 length equals 19 residues. V lost 8 bases, J lost 5 bases, and 32 bases lay in between. The sequenced sample consisted of PBMCs or T cells enriched from blood (not recorded which). V usage is TRBV7-2 and J usage is TRBJ2-3; perhaps D is TRBD1 or TRBD2 (10 bases each). This clonotype originated in a woman in her thirties or forties who had been exposed to COVID-19. CDR3 in amino acids: CASSSDRGSLAGVIDTQYF. In nucleotides, the CDR3 is TGTGCCAGCTCCTCGGACAGGGGGTCTCTAGCGGGAGTAATAGATACGCAGTATTTT.